This entry features one TCR beta chain sequence. CDR3 length: 15 residues. Per germline, CDR1 MNHEY and CDR2 SVGAGI. Germline trimming cut 3 bases from V and 7 bases from J; bases unmatched to any gene: 11. In the original workflow: The assay estimated nucleated cells by amplifying reference gene primers. TCRdb keeps only in-frame clones here, not all; method: immunoSEQ multiplex PCR. The DNA gave D and trimming, while V, J and clone size come from that table. The sample shows a few hundred thousand clones, 65% to 85% of them seen only once. This entry comes from a study of blood T cell repertoires in COVID-19. Looking at the study overall: Sample material is recorded as cDNA or gDNA derived from T cells, B-cell-depleted T cells, or PBMCs.

The gene calls are TRBV6-5 and TRBJ1-1; the match to TRBD1 covers 7 bases. Input material: peripheral blood. The TCR sequence derives from a woman under 40 who had recovered from COVID-19. Written as DNA, the CDR3 is TGTGCCAGCAGTTATGATCCGACAGGGACGGGTGAAGCTTTCTTT. This encodes CASSYDPTGTGEAFF.